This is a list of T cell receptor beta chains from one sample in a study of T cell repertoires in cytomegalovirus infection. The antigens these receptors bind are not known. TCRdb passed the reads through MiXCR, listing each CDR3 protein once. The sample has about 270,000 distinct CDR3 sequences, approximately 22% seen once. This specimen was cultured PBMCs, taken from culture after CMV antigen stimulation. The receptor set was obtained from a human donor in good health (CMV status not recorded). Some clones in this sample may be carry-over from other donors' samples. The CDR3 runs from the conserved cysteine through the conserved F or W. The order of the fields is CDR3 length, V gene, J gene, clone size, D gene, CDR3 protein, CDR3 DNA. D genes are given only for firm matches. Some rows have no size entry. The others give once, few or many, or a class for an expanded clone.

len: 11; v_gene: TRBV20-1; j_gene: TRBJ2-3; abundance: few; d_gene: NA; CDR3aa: CSAPEGDKQYF; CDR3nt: TGCAGTGCGCCCGAAGGAGACAAGCAGTATTTT
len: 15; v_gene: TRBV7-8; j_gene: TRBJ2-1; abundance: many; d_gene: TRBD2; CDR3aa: CASSFSGNSYNEQFF; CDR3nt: TGTGCCAGCAGCTTTAGCGGGAACTCCTACAATGAGCAGTTCTTC
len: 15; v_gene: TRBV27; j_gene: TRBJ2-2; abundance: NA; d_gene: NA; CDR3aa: CASSLDWPGTGELFF; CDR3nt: TGTGCCAGCAGTTTAGACTGGCCGGGAACCGGGGAGCTGTTTTTT
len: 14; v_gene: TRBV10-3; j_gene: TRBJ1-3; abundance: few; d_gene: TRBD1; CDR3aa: CAISDRQGGNTIYF; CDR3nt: TGTGCCATCAGTGATCGACAGGGAGGAAACACCATATATTTT
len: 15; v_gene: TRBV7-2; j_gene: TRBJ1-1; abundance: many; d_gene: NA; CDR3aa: CASSFSGGTNTEAFF; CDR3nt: TGTGCCAGCAGCTTTTCTGGGGGAACGAACACTGAAGCTTTCTTT
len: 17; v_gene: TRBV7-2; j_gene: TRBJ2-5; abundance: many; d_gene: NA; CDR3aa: CASTRAHSGIQGETQYF; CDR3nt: TGTGCCAGCACCCGAGCCCATAGCGGAATCCAAGGAGAGACCCAGTACTTC
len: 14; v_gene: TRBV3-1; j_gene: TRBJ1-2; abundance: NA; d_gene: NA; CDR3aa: CASSQELGRMGYTF; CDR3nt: TGTGCCAGCAGCCAAGAATTGGGACGGATGGGCTACACCTTC
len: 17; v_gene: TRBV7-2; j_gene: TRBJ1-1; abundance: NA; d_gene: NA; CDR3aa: CASSFSFRVGSNTEAFF; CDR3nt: TGTGCCAGCAGCTTTAGTTTTCGGGTGGGGTCGAACACTGAAGCTTTCTTT
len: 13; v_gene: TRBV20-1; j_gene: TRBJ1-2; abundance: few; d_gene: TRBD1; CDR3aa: CSARTGGDYGYTF; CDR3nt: TGCAGTGCTAGGACAGGGGGCGACTATGGCTACACCTTC
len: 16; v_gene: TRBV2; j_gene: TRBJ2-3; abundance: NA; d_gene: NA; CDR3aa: CASRGSEYHSTDTQYF; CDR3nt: TGTGCCAGCAGGGGGTCGGAATACCATAGCACAGATACGCAGTATTTT
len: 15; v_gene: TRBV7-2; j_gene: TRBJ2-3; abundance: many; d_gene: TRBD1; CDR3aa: CASSLDREVTDTQYF; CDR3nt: TGTGCCAGCAGCCTGGACAGGGAAGTCACAGATACGCAGTATTTT
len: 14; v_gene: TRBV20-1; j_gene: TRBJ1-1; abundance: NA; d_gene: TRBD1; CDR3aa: CSASKYRGDTEAFF; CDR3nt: TGCAGTGCTAGTAAGTACAGGGGGGACACTGAAGCTTTCTTT
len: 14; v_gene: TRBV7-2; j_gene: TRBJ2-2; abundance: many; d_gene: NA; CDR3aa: CASSTLPNTGELFF; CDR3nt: TGTGCCAGCAGTACCCTTCCTAACACCGGGGAGCTGTTTTTT
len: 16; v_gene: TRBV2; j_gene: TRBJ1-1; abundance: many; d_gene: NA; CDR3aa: CASRLDRPSMNTEAFF; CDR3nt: TGTGCCAGCAGGCTTGACAGACCCTCGATGAACACTGAAGCTTTCTTT
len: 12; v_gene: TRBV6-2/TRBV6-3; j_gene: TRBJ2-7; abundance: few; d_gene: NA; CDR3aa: CASSYRSYEQYF; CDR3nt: TGTGCCAGCAGTTACCGATCCTACGAGCAGTACTTC
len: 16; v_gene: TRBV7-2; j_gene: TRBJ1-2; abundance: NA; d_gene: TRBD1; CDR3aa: CASSSEWTGRAGGYTF; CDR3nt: TGTGCCAGCAGCTCGGAATGGACAGGGAGGGCAGGAGGCTACACCTTC
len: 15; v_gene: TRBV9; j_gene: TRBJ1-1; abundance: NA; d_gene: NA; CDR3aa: CASSVVLSMNTEAFF; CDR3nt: TGTGCCAGCAGCGTAGTTCTCAGCATGAACACTGAAGCTTTCTTT
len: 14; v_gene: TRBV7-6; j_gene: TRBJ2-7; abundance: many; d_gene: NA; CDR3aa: CASSLAFAWGEQYF; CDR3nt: TGTGCCAGCAGCTTAGCGTTTGCGTGGGGCGAGCAGTACTTC
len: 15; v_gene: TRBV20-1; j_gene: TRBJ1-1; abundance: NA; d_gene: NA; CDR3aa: CSAREVGRLNTEAFF; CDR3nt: TGCAGTGCTAGAGAGGTGGGCCGCCTGAACACTGAAGCTTTCTTT
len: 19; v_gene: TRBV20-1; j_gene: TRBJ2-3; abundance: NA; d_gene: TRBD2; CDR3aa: CSAGGATSRTVNSPDTQYF; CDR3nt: TGCAGTGCCGGGGGGGCTACATCGAGGACAGTCAACTCCCCAGATACGCAGTATTTT
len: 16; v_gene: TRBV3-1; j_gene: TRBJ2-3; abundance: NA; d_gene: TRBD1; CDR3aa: CASSGPRQGSADTQYF; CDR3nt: TGTGCCAGCAGCGGTCCGAGACAGGGGAGTGCCGATACGCAGTATTTT
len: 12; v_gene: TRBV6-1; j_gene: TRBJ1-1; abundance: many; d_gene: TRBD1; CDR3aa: CASSEGQQRAFF; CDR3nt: TGTGCCAGCAGTGAGGGACAGCAAAGGGCTTTCTTT
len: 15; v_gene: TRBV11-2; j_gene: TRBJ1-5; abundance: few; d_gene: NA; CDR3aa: CASSWTVDSNQPQHF; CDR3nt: TGTGCCAGCAGCTGGACAGTGGATAGCAATCAGCCCCAGCATTTT
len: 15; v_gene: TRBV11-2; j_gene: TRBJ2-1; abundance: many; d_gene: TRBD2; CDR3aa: CASSPPAGGGDEQFF; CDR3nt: TGTGCCAGCAGCCCCCCAGCGGGAGGAGGCGATGAGCAGTTCTTC
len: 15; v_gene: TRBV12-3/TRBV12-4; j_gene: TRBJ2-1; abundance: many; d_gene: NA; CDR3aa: CASSPQPTGLNEQFF; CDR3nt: TGTGCCAGCAGTCCGCAGCCTACAGGGTTGAATGAGCAGTTCTTC
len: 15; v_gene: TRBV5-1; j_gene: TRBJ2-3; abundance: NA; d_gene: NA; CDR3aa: CASSLEGRGVDTQYF; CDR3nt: TGCGCCAGCAGCTTGGAGGGACGGGGTGTAGATACGCAGTATTTT
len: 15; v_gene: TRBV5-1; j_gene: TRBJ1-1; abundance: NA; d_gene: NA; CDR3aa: CASSPQGHINTEAFF; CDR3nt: TGCGCCAGCAGCCCGCAGGGACATATCAACACTGAAGCTTTCTTT
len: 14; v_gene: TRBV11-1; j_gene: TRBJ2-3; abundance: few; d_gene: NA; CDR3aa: CASSFGTSTDTQYF; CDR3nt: TGTGCCAGCAGCTTTGGGACGAGCACAGATACGCAGTATTTT
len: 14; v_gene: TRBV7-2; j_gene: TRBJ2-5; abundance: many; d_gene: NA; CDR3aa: CASSWHVGSETQYF; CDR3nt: TGTGCCAGCAGCTGGCACGTGGGGTCAGAGACCCAGTACTTC
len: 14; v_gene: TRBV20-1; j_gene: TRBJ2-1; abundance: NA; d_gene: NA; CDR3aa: CSARDLMGSHEQFF; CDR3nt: TGCAGTGCTAGAGATTTGATGGGCAGTCATGAGCAGTTCTTC
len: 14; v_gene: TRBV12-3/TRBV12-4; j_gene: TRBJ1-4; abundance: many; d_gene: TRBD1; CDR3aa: CASSTDRVNEKLFF; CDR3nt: TGTGCCAGCAGTACTGACAGGGTCAATGAAAAACTGTTTTTT
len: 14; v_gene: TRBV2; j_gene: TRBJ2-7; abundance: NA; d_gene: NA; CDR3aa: CASSEMGISYEQYF; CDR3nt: TGTGCCAGCAGTGAAATGGGGATTTCCTACGAGCAGTACTTC
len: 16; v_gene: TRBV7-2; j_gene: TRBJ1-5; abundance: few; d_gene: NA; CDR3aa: CASSLVGLVNNQPQHF; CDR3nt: TGTGCCAGCAGCTTAGTCGGCCTGGTTAACAATCAGCCCCAGCATTTT
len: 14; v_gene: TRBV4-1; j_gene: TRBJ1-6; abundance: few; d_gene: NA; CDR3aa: CASSQVQDGSPLHF; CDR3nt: TGCGCCAGCAGCCAAGTCCAAGACGGATCACCCCTCCACTTT
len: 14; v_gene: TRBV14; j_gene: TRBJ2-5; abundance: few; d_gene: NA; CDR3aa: CASSRDRDPGTQYF; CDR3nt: TGTGCCAGCAGCAGAGACCGGGACCCTGGGACCCAGTACTTC
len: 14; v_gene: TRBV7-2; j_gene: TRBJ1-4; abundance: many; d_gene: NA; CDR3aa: CASSFRGANEKLFF; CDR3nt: TGTGCCAGCAGCTTTCGGGGGGCTAATGAAAAACTGTTTTTT
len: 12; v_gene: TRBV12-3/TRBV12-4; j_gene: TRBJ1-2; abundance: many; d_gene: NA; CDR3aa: CASSFEGRGYTF; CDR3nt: TGTGCCAGCAGTTTTGAGGGCCGCGGCTACACCTTC
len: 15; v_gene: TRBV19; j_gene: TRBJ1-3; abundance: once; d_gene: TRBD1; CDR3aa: CASSIGTGSGNTIYF; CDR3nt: TGTGCCAGTAGTATTGGGACAGGGTCTGGAAACACCATATATTTT
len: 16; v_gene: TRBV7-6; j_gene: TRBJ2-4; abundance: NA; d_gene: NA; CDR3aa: CASSPGSQEAKNIQYF; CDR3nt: TGTGCCAGCAGTCCTGGATCCCAGGAAGCCAAAAACATTCAGTACTTC
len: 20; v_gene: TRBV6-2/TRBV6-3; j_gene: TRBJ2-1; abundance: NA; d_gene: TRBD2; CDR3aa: CASSFLNREGLAVSYNEQFF; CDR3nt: TGTGCCAGCAGTTTCTTGAACCGGGAGGGACTAGCGGTCTCCTACAATGAGCAGTTCTTC
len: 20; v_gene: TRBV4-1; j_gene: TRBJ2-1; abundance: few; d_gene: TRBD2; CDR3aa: CASSQDRFWIPGLYYNEQFF; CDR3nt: TGCGCCAGCAGCCAAGATCGGTTTTGGATACCGGGACTATACTACAATGAGCAGTTCTTC
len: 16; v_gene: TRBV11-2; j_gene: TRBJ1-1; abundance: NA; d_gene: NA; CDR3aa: CASSLVAPGNGSEAFF; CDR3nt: TGTGCCAGCAGCTTAGTAGCTCCGGGTAACGGGAGTGAAGCTTTCTTT
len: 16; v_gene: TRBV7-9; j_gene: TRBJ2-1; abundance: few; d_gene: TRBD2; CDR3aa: CASEALAGVPYNEQFF; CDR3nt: TGTGCCAGCGAGGCCCTAGCGGGAGTTCCCTACAATGAGCAGTTCTTC
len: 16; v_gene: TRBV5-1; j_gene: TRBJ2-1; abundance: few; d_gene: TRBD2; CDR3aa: CASSLGTSSGRNEQFF; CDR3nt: TGCGCCAGCAGCTTGGGTACTTCTAGCGGGAGGAATGAGCAGTTCTTC
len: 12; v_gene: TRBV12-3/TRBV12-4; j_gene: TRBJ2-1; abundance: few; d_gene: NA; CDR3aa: CASSFIRNEQFF; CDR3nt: TGTGCCAGCAGTTTCATCAGGAATGAGCAGTTCTTC
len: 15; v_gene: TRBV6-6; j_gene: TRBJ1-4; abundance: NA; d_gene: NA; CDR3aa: CASRGNREYNEKLFF; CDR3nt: TGTGCCAGCAGGGGGAACAGGGAGTATAATGAAAAACTGTTTTTT
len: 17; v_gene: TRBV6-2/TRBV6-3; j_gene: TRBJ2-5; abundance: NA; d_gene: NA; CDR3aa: CASGRRGASFVGETQYF; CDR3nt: TGTGCCAGCGGTCGCAGGGGCGCTAGCTTCGTAGGGGAGACCCAGTACTTC
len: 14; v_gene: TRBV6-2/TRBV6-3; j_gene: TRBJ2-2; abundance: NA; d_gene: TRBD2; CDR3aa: CATIAGGITGELFF; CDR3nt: TGTGCCACGATAGCGGGAGGAATAACCGGGGAGCTGTTTTTT
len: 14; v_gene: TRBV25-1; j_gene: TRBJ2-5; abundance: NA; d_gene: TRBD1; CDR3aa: CASSEAGTGGTQYF; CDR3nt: TGTGCCAGCAGTGAAGCGGGGACAGGGGGGACCCAGTACTTC
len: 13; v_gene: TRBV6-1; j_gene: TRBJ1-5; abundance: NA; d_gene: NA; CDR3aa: CASSEVGAGYQHF; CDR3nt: TGTGCCAGCAGTGAAGTTGGGGCAGGGTACCAGCATTTT
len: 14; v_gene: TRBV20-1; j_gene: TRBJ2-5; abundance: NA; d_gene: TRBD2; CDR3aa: CSARLRTSQETQYF; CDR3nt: TGCAGTGCTAGACTTCGGACTAGCCAAGAGACCCAGTACTTC
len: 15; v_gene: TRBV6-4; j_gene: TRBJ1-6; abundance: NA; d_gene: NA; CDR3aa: CASSAATGNNSPLHF; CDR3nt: TGTGCCAGCAGTGCCGCTACAGGGAATAATTCACCCCTCCACTTT
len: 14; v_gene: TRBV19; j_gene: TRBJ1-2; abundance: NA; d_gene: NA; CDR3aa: CASSIRTANYGYTF; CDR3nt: TGTGCCAGTAGTATAAGGACAGCTAACTATGGCTACACCTTC
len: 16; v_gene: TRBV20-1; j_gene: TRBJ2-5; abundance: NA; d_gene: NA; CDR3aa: CSARGEETRRQETQYF; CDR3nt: TGCAGTGCTAGAGGGGAGGAAACGAGGAGACAAGAGACCCAGTACTTC
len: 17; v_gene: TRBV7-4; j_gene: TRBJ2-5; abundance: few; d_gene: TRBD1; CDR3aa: CASSFYSTGRGQETQYF; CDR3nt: TGTGCCAGCAGCTTTTACTCGACAGGGCGAGGCCAAGAGACCCAGTACTTC
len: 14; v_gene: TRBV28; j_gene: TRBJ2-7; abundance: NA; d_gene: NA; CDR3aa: CASSFHGGSYEQYF; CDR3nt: TGTGCCAGCAGTTTTCACGGAGGCTCCTACGAGCAGTACTTC
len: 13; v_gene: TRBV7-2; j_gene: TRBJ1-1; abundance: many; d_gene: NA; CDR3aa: CASSLVKGTEAFF; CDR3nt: TGTGCCAGCAGCTTAGTTAAGGGTACTGAAGCTTTCTTT
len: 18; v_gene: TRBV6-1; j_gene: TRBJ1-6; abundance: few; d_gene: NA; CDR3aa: CASSEVWQGAAYNSPLHF; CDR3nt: TGTGCCAGCAGTGAAGTATGGCAAGGGGCCGCATATAATTCACCCCTCCACTTT
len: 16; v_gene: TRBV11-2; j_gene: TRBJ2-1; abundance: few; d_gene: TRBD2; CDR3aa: CASSFRLGLEYNEQFF; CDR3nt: TGTGCCAGCAGCTTTAGGTTGGGACTAGAATACAATGAGCAGTTCTTC